This TCR beta chain appears in the sequencing data of a study of response to subunit inactivated influenza vaccine. CDR3 length equals 16 residues. One entry per CDR3 protein results from TCRdb running MiXCR on the RT-PCR reads. The data show 300,000 to 350,000 distinct CDR3 sequences, with 22% seen just once and 10% held by the top ten. Findings and caveats of the study: Each seasonal influenza vaccination recruits few new T cells, the authors suggested.

This clonotype was counted many times. Its antigen is not known. The V and J genes are TRBV21-1 and TRBJ1-6; the table names TRBD1, a call not compared with the DNA. TRBV21-1 is assigned pseudogene status. The source material was PBMCs from blood, sampled approximately 20 months after vaccination. This clonotype was sampled from a man aged 50 to 69 who received an inactivated influenza vaccine. The chain's CDR3 is CASSKDGGRGLSPLHF. In DNA form, the CDR3 reads TGTGCCAGCAGCAAAGATGGTGGCAGGGGCTTGTCACCCCTCCACTTT.